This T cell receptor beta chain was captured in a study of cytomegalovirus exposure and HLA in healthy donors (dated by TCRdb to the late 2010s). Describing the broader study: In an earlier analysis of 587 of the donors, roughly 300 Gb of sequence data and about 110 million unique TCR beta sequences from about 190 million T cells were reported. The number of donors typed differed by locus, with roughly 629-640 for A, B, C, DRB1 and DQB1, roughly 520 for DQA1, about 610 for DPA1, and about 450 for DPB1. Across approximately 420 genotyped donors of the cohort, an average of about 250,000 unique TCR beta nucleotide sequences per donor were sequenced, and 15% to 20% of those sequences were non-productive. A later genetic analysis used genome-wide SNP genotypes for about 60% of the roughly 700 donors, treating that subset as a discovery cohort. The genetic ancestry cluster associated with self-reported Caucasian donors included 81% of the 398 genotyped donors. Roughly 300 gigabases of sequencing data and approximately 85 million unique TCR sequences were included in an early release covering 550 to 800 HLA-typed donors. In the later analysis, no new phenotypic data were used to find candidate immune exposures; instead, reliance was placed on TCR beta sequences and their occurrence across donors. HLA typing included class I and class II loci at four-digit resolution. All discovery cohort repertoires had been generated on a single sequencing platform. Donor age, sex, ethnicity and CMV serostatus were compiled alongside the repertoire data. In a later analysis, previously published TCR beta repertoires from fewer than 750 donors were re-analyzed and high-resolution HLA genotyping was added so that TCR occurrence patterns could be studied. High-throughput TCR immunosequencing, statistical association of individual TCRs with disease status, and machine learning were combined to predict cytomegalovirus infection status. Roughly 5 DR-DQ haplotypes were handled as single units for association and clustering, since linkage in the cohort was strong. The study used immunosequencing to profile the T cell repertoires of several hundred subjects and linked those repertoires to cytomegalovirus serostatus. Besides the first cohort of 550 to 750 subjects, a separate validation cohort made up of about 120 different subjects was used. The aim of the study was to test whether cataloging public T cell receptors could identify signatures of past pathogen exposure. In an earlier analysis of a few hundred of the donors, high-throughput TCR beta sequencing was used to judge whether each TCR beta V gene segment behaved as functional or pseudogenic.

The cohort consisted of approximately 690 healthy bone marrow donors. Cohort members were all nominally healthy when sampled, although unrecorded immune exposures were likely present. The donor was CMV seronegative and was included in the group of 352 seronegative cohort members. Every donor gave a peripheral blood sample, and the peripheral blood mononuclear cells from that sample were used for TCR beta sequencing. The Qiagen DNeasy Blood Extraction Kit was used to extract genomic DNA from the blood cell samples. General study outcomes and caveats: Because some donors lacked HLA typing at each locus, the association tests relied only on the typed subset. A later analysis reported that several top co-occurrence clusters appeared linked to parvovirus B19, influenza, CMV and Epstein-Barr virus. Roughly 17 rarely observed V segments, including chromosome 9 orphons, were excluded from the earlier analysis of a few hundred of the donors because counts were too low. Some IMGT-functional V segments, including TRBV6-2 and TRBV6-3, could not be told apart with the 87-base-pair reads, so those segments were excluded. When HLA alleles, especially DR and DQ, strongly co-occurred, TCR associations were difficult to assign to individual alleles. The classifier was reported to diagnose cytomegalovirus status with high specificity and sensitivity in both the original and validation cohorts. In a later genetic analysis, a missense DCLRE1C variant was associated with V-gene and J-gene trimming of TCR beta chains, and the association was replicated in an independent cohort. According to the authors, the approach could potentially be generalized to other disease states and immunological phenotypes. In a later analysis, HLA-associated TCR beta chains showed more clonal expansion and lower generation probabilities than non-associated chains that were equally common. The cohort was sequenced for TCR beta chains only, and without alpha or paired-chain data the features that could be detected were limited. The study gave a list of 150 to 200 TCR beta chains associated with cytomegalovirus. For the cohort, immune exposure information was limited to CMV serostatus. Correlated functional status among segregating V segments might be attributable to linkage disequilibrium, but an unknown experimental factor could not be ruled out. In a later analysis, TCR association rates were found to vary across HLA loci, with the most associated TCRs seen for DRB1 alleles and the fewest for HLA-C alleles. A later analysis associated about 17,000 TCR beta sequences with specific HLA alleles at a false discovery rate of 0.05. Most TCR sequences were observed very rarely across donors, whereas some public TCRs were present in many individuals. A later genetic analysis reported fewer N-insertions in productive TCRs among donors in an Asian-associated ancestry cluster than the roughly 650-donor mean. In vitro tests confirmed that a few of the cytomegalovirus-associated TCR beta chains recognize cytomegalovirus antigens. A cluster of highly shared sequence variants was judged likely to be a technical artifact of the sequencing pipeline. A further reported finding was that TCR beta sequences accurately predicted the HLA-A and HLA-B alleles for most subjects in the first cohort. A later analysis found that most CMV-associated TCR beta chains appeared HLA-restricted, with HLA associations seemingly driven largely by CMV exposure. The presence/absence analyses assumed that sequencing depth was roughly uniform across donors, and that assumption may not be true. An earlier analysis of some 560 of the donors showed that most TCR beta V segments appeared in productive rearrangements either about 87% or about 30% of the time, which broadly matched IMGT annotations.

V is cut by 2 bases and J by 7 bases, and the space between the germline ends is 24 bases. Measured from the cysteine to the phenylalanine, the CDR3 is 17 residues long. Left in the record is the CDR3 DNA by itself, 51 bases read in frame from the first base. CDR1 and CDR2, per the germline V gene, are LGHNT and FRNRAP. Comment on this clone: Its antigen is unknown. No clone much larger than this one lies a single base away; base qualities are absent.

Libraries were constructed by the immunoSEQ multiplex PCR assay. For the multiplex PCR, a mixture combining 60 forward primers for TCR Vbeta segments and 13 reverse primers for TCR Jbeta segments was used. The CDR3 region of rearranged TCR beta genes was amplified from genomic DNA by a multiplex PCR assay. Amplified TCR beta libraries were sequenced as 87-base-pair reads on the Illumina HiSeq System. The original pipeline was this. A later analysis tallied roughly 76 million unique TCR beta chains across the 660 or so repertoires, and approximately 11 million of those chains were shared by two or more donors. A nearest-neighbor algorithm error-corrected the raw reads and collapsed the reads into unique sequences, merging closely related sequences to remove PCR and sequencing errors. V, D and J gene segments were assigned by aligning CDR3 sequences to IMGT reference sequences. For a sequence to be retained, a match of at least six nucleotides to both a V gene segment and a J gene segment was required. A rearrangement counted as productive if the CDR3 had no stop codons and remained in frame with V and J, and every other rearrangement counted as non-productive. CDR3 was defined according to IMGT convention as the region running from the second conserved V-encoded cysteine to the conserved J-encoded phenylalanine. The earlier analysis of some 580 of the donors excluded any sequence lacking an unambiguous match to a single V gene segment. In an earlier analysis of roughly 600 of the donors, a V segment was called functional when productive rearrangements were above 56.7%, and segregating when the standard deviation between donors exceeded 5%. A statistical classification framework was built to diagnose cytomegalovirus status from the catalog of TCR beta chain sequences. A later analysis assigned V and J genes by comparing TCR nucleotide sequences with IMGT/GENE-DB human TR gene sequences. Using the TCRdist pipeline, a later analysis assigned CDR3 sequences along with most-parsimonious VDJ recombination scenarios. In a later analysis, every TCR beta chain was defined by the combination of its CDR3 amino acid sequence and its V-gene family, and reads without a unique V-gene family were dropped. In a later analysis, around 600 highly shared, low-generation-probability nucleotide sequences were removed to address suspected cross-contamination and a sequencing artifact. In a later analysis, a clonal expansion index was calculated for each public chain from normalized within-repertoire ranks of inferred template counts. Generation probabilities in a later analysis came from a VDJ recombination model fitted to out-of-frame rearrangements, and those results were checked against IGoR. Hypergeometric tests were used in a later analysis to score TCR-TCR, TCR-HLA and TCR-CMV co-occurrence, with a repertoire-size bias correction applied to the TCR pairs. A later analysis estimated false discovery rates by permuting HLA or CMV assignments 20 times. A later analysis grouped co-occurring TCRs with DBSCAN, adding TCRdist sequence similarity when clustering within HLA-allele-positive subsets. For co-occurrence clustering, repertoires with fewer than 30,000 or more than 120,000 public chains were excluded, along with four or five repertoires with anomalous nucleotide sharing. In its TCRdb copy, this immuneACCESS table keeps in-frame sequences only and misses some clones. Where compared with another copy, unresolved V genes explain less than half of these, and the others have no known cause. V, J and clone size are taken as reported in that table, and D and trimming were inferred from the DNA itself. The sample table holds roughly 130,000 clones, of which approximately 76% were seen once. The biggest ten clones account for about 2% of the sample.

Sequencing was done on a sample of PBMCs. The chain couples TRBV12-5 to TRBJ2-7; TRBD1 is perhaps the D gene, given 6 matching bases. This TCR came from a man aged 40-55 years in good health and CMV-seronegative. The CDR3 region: CASGLPDRTPGWGEQYF. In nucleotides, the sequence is TGTGCTAGTGGTTTGCCAGACAGGACGCCCGGATGGGGGGAGCAGTACTTC.